The rows below give T cell receptor beta chains drawn from one sample of a study of OX40 agonist ivuxolimab in advanced cancers. Libraries were prepared by immunoSEQ multiplex PCR; TCRdb keeps only in-frame clonotypes and omits some of them. Of roughly 60,000 clones in the sample, about 90% are singletons; the top ten hold roughly 1.9%. The source was CD4+ or CD8+ T cells sorted from blood, collected in a trial of the OX40 agonist ivuxolimab. Receptors were obtained from an adult with an advanced solid tumor such as melanoma, head and neck, liver or kidney cancer. The CDR3 runs from the conserved cysteine through the conserved F or W. The D gene is left open where the match is weak. Clone size appears in some rows only: once, few, many, or a class for an expanded clone.

cdr3_aa: CASSYSNLAGSGYTF
cdr3_nt: TGTGCCAGCAGTTACTCGAACCTGGCGGGCTCTGGCTACACCTTC
clone_size: -
j_call: TRBJ1-2
d_call: -
v_call: TRBV6-5

cdr3_aa: CAWSRGLAGVRGETQYF
cdr3_nt: TGTGCCTGGAGTCGAGGTCTAGCGGGAGTACGAGGGGAGACCCAGTACTTC
clone_size: -
j_call: TRBJ2-5
d_call: TRBD2
v_call: TRBV30

cdr3_aa: CASSQQEDTEAFF
cdr3_nt: TGCGCCAGCAGCCAGCAGGAGGACACTGAAGCTTTCTTT
clone_size: -
j_call: TRBJ1-1
d_call: -
v_call: TRBV4-3

cdr3_aa: CASSYRGATNEKLFF
cdr3_nt: TGTGCCAGCAGCTACCGGGGAGCGACTAATGAAAAACTGTTTTTT
clone_size: -
j_call: TRBJ1-4
d_call: -
v_call: TRBV6-5

cdr3_aa: CASSLSHNNEQFF
cdr3_nt: TGTGCCAGCAGCCTTAGTCATAACAATGAGCAGTTCTTC
clone_size: -
j_call: TRBJ2-1
d_call: -
v_call: TRBV5-4

cdr3_aa: CASSHRTSMDTQYF
cdr3_nt: TGTGCCAGCAGTCACCGGACTAGCATGGATACGCAGTATTTT
clone_size: -
j_call: TRBJ2-3
d_call: TRBD2
v_call: TRBV28

cdr3_aa: CASSPGTSGYNEQFF
cdr3_nt: TGTGCCAGCAGTCCCGGGACTAGCGGATACAATGAGCAGTTCTTC
clone_size: -
j_call: TRBJ2-1
d_call: TRBD2
v_call: TRBV6-6

cdr3_aa: CASSAVGGSRETQYF
cdr3_nt: TGTGCCAGCAGTGCCGTGGGGGGCTCTAGGGAGACCCAGTACTTC
clone_size: -
j_call: TRBJ2-5
d_call: -
v_call: TRBV6-1

cdr3_aa: CASSVGGVAAHNEQFF
cdr3_nt: TGTGCCAGCAGCGTTGGCGGGGTAGCGGCACACAATGAGCAGTTCTTC
clone_size: -
j_call: TRBJ2-1
d_call: -
v_call: TRBV9

cdr3_aa: CAISTGTGGYQPQHF
cdr3_nt: TGTGCCATCAGCACCGGGACAGGGGGCTATCAGCCCCAGCATTTT
clone_size: -
j_call: TRBJ1-5
d_call: TRBD1
v_call: TRBV10-3

cdr3_aa: CASSSPPGNTEAFF
cdr3_nt: TGTGCCAGCAGCTCCCCCCCGGGGAACACTGAAGCTTTCTTT
clone_size: -
j_call: TRBJ1-1
d_call: -
v_call: TRBV7-9

cdr3_aa: CAWVGTAYNSPLHF
cdr3_nt: TGTGCCTGGGTCGGGACAGCTTATAATTCACCCCTCCACTTT
clone_size: -
j_call: TRBJ1-6
d_call: TRBD1
v_call: TRBV30

cdr3_aa: CASKLTANTEAFF
cdr3_nt: TGTGCCAGCAAGTTGACAGCGAACACTGAAGCTTTCTTT
clone_size: -
j_call: TRBJ1-1
d_call: -
v_call: TRBV6-1

cdr3_aa: CASSSPGNIDTQYF
cdr3_nt: TGTGCCAGCAGTTCCCCGGGTAACATAGATACGCAGTATTTT
clone_size: -
j_call: TRBJ2-3
d_call: -
v_call: TRBV27

cdr3_aa: CASKRSGDGYEQYF
cdr3_nt: TGTGCCAGCAAGAGGTCGGGGGATGGCTACGAGCAGTACTTC
clone_size: -
j_call: TRBJ2-7
d_call: -
v_call: TRBV6-1

cdr3_aa: CAWRANIGDTEAFF
cdr3_nt: TGTGCCTGGAGGGCCAACATTGGGGACACTGAAGCTTTCTTT
clone_size: few
j_call: TRBJ1-1
d_call: -
v_call: TRBV30

cdr3_aa: CASSLGLAGVNVGGEQFF
cdr3_nt: TGCGCCAGCAGCTTGGGTTTAGCGGGAGTGAACGTAGGGGGTGAGCAGTTCTTC
clone_size: -
j_call: TRBJ2-1
d_call: TRBD2
v_call: TRBV5-1

cdr3_aa: CASSTLAGGSQYF
cdr3_nt: TGTGCCAGCAGTACACTAGCAGGAGGGTCCCAGTACTTC
clone_size: -
j_call: TRBJ2-5
d_call: -
v_call: TRBV6-1

cdr3_aa: CASSEWTGSNNQPQHF
cdr3_nt: TGTGCCAGCAGTGAATGGACAGGGAGTAACAATCAGCCCCAGCATTTT
clone_size: -
j_call: TRBJ1-5
d_call: TRBD1
v_call: TRBV6-1

cdr3_aa: CASSLGRRQSYEQYF
cdr3_nt: TGTGCCAGCAGCTTGGGGCGTCGGCAGTCCTACGAGCAGTACTTC
clone_size: -
j_call: TRBJ2-7
d_call: -
v_call: TRBV5-6

cdr3_aa: CASSLRINYEQYF
cdr3_nt: TGTGCCAGCAGCTTACGGATCAACTACGAGCAGTACTTC
clone_size: -
j_call: TRBJ2-7
d_call: -
v_call: TRBV7-8

cdr3_aa: CASSVAGGMGEAFF
cdr3_nt: TGTGCCAGCAGCGTAGCGGGGGGGATGGGTGAAGCTTTCTTT
clone_size: -
j_call: TRBJ1-1
d_call: -
v_call: TRBV9

cdr3_aa: CASSTSNTEAFF
cdr3_nt: TGTGCCAGCAGTACCTCGAACACTGAAGCTTTCTTT
clone_size: -
j_call: TRBJ1-1
d_call: -
v_call: TRBV28

cdr3_aa: CASSLAQGARNTIYF
cdr3_nt: TGTGCCAGCAGCTTAGCTCAGGGAGCGAGAAACACCATATATTTT
clone_size: -
j_call: TRBJ1-3
d_call: -
v_call: TRBV7-8

cdr3_aa: CASSRGEGAVGANVLTF
cdr3_nt: TGCGCCAGCAGCCGGGGGGAGGGGGCGGTTGGGGCCAACGTCCTGACTTTC
clone_size: -
j_call: TRBJ2-6
d_call: -
v_call: TRBV4-1

cdr3_aa: CASSSPRENEKLFF
cdr3_nt: TGTGCCAGCAGTAGTCCCCGGGAAAATGAAAAACTGTTTTTT
clone_size: -
j_call: TRBJ1-4
d_call: -
v_call: TRBV6-1

cdr3_aa: CASSELGHEDSNQPQHF
cdr3_nt: TGTGCCAGCAGTGAATTGGGCCATGAGGATAGCAATCAGCCCCAGCATTTT
clone_size: -
j_call: TRBJ1-5
d_call: -
v_call: TRBV6-4

cdr3_aa: CASSRWTGRGETQYF
cdr3_nt: TGCGCCAGCAGCCGTTGGACAGGGCGAGGCGAGACCCAGTACTTC
clone_size: -
j_call: TRBJ2-5
d_call: TRBD1
v_call: TRBV4-1

cdr3_aa: CASSQDREETQYF
cdr3_nt: TGTGCCAGTAGTCAGGACAGAGAAGAGACCCAGTACTTC
clone_size: -
j_call: TRBJ2-5
d_call: -
v_call: TRBV19

cdr3_aa: CASSPLRGFGNGYTF
cdr3_nt: TGTGCCAGCAGTCCCCTCCGAGGTTTCGGGAATGGCTACACCTTC
clone_size: -
j_call: TRBJ1-2
d_call: -
v_call: TRBV2

cdr3_aa: CATSKGYTNEKLFF
cdr3_nt: TGTGCCACCAGCAAGGGCTACACTAATGAAAAACTGTTTTTT
clone_size: -
j_call: TRBJ1-4
d_call: -
v_call: TRBV15

cdr3_aa: CASSWGAAGVDEQYF
cdr3_nt: TGTGCCAGCAGTTGGGGGGCAGCGGGAGTAGACGAGCAGTACTTC
clone_size: -
j_call: TRBJ2-7
d_call: TRBD2
v_call: TRBV2

cdr3_aa: CASSDRVNTEAFF
cdr3_nt: TGTGCCAGCAGTGACAGGGTGAACACTGAAGCTTTCTTT
clone_size: -
j_call: TRBJ1-1
d_call: TRBD1
v_call: TRBV28

cdr3_aa: CASGQSRTVNEQFF
cdr3_nt: TGTGCCAGCGGACAATCAAGGACTGTCAATGAGCAGTTCTTC
clone_size: -
j_call: TRBJ2-1
d_call: -
v_call: TRBV27

cdr3_aa: CASSLGLVTGELFF
cdr3_nt: TGTGCCAGCAGCCTAGGACTAGTTACCGGGGAGCTGTTTTTT
clone_size: once
j_call: TRBJ2-2
d_call: TRBD2
v_call: TRBV7-3

cdr3_aa: CASSPPASTEAFF
cdr3_nt: TGTGCCAGCAGTCCGCCCGCCTCCACTGAAGCTTTCTTT
clone_size: -
j_call: TRBJ1-1
d_call: -
v_call: TRBV28

cdr3_aa: CASSAGGQAFYGYTF
cdr3_nt: TGTGCCAGCAGCGCGGGGGGACAGGCATTCTATGGCTACACCTTC
clone_size: -
j_call: TRBJ1-2
d_call: TRBD1
v_call: TRBV9

cdr3_aa: CASSSEGHGMMAEAFF
cdr3_nt: TGTGCTAGCAGCTCCGAGGGTCATGGTATGATGGCTGAAGCTTTCTTT
clone_size: -
j_call: TRBJ1-1
d_call: -
v_call: TRBV7-7

cdr3_aa: CAIREGAEAFF
cdr3_nt: TGTGCCATCAGAGAGGGCGCTGAAGCTTTCTTT
clone_size: -
j_call: TRBJ1-1
d_call: -
v_call: TRBV10-3

cdr3_aa: CASSLGISGLSYNEQFF
cdr3_nt: TGTGCCAGCAGCTTGGGGATTAGCGGTCTTTCCTACAATGAGCAGTTCTTC
clone_size: few
j_call: TRBJ2-1
d_call: -
v_call: TRBV5-4

cdr3_aa: CASSVGNSPLHF
cdr3_nt: TGTGCCAGCAGTGTGGGTAATTCACCCCTCCACTTT
clone_size: few
j_call: TRBJ1-6
d_call: -
v_call: TRBV28

cdr3_aa: CASSAGNQPQHF
cdr3_nt: TGTGCCAGCAGTGCGGGCAATCAGCCCCAGCATTTT
clone_size: -
j_call: TRBJ1-5
d_call: -
v_call: TRBV6-1

cdr3_aa: CASSLGGTSGMEEDTQYF
cdr3_nt: TGCGCCAGCAGCTTGGGTGGGACTAGCGGGATGGAGGAGGATACGCAGTATTTT
clone_size: -
j_call: TRBJ2-3
d_call: TRBD2
v_call: TRBV5-1

cdr3_aa: CASSRSQGAREKLFF
cdr3_nt: TGTGCCAGCAGTCGCTCACAGGGGGCGCGGGAAAAACTGTTTTTT
clone_size: -
j_call: TRBJ1-4
d_call: TRBD1
v_call: TRBV6-5

cdr3_aa: CASSQDWGLADEQYF
cdr3_nt: TGTGCCAGCAGCCAAGATTGGGGACTAGCGGACGAGCAGTACTTC
clone_size: -
j_call: TRBJ2-7
d_call: TRBD2
v_call: TRBV14

cdr3_aa: CASSLAGRETQYF
cdr3_nt: TGTGCCAGCAGTTTGGCAGGACGGGAGACCCAGTACTTC
clone_size: -
j_call: TRBJ2-5
d_call: -
v_call: TRBV28

cdr3_aa: CSALSGSYEQYF
cdr3_nt: TGCAGCGCCCTGAGCGGCTCCTACGAGCAGTACTTC
clone_size: -
j_call: TRBJ2-7
d_call: -
v_call: TRBV29-1

cdr3_aa: CASSFQGSVDEQYF
cdr3_nt: TGTGCCAGCAGCTTCCAGGGGTCGGTGGACGAGCAGTACTTC
clone_size: once
j_call: TRBJ2-7
d_call: -
v_call: TRBV7-6

cdr3_aa: CASSIADPSTEAFF
cdr3_nt: TGTGCCAGTAGTATCGCCGACCCCTCCACTGAAGCTTTCTTT
clone_size: -
j_call: TRBJ1-1
d_call: -
v_call: TRBV19

cdr3_aa: CASSQGASAEQYF
cdr3_nt: TGCGCCAGCAGCCAAGGGGCATCAGCCGAGCAGTACTTC
clone_size: -
j_call: TRBJ2-7
d_call: -
v_call: TRBV4-3

cdr3_aa: CASSLEGMNTEAFF
cdr3_nt: TGTGCCAGCAGCTTAGAGGGGATGAACACTGAAGCTTTCTTT
clone_size: -
j_call: TRBJ1-1
d_call: -
v_call: TRBV11-2

cdr3_aa: CASSLSTVDRELFF
cdr3_nt: TGTGCCAGCAGTTTATCGACGGTCGACCGGGAGCTGTTTTTT
clone_size: -
j_call: TRBJ2-2
d_call: -
v_call: TRBV28

cdr3_aa: CASSLTRVSPLHF
cdr3_nt: TGTGCCAGCAGCTTAACCAGGGTTTCACCCCTCCACTTT
clone_size: -
j_call: TRBJ1-6
d_call: -
v_call: TRBV7-3

cdr3_aa: CASSYSRGSYEQYF
cdr3_nt: TGTGCCAGCAGTTACTCACGGGGGTCCTACGAGCAGTACTTC
clone_size: -
j_call: TRBJ2-7
d_call: -
v_call: TRBV6-6

cdr3_aa: CASSYGTGRNTIYF
cdr3_nt: TGTGCCAGCAGCTATGGGACAGGGAGAAACACCATATATTTT
clone_size: once
j_call: TRBJ1-3
d_call: TRBD1
v_call: TRBV7-2